A single sample is the source of the 23 T cell receptor beta chains below, sequenced in a study of blood T cell repertoires in COVID-19. Libraries were prepared by immunoSEQ multiplex PCR; TCRdb keeps only in-frame clonotypes and omits some of them. The profile shows about 61,000 clones, 90% to 95% of them singletons. The sequenced material came from peripheral blood. These receptors originate from a human donor in a cohort sampled during active COVID-19.

This sequence joins TRBV5-4 and TRBJ1-1, with 12 bases lining up with TRBD1. Germline trimming cut 5 bases from V and 8 bases from J; bases unmatched to any gene: 7. Germline V CDR1 and CDR2: SGHNT, YYREEE (reference sequence). CDR3 length: 14 amino acids. CDR3 sequence reads: CASRPPGTGGEAFF. Written as DNA, the CDR3 is TGTGCCAGCAGGCCCCCCGGGACAGGGGGCGAAGCTTTCTTT.

The genes are TRBV7-3 and TRBJ2-1; 11 bases are shared with TRBD2. The V and J ends lost 0 bases and 7 bases, in that order; junction bases with no gene match: 5. Per the germline V gene, CDR1 is SGHTA and CDR2 is FQGTGA. This CDR3 comprises 16 residues. CDR3 region: CASSLTTSGRSNEQFF. CDR3 DNA sequence: TGTGCCAGCAGCTTAACTACTAGCGGGAGAAGTAATGAGCAGTTCTTC.

This clone was recorded many times. CDR3 nucleotides: TGTGCCAGTAGTATTGTACAGGGCTACGAGCAGTACTTC. The encoded protein is CASSIVQGYEQYF. The rearrangement links TRBV19 to TRBJ2-7; D is perhaps TRBD1 (6 bases). V was trimmed by 3 bases and J by 3 bases, leaving 9 bases between them. Germline V gives CDR1 LNHDA, CDR2 SQIVND (reference sequence). CDR3 length: 13 residues. Supplemented by reference TRBV19 and TRBJ2-7, the full variable domain reads DGGITQSPKYLFRKEGQNVTLSCEQNLNHDAMYWYRQDPGQGLRLIYYSQIVNDFQKGDIAEGYSVSREKKESFPLTVTSAQKNPTAFYLCASSIVQGYEQYFGPGTRLTVT.

The V gene is TRBV5-1, the J gene TRBJ2-7; 7 nucleotides match TRBD1. The CDR3 covers 15 residues. Germline CDR1 reads SGHRS; CDR2 reads YFSETQ. Losses at the gene ends were 3 bases for V and 0 bases for J; bases not matched to a gene: 6. In DNA form, the CDR3 reads TGCGCCAGCAGCTCCGACAGGGCCGTCTCCTACGAGCAGTACTTC. Translated, it gives CASSSDRAVSYEQYF.

The rearrangement links TRBV21-1 to TRBJ1-3; TRBD1 is taken as the D call from the table, unchecked against the DNA. TRBV21-1 is a recognized pseudogene. This CDR3 region has 16 residues. CDR3 bases: TGTGCCAGCAGCATCTCGACAGGACACGTCGGGAACACCATATATTTT. It yields the protein CASSISTGHVGNTIYF.

This chain links TRBV20-1 with TRBJ2-7; possible D gene TRBD2, 6 bases. The length of the CDR3 is 13 residues. Germline loops: CDR1 DFQATT, CDR2 SNEGSKA (reference sequence). V was pared by 3 bases and J by 2 bases, with 11 bases between. The CDR3: CSASFRRAYEQYF. CDR3 nucleotide sequence: TGCAGTGCTAGTTTTAGGAGGGCCTACGAGCAGTACTTC.

The chain carries TRBV4-1 and TRBJ2-7, with 7 bases aligning to TRBD1. The CDR3 covers 16 residues. Trimming at V came to 0 bases and at J to 3 bases, leaving 8 bases not matched to a gene. Germline V gene data show CDR1 as MGHRA and CDR2 as YSYEKL. DNA of the CDR3: TGCGCCAGCAGCCAAGATCGGCCAGGGGGATTCTACGAGCAGTACTTC. Translating gives CASSQDRPGGFYEQYF.

The chain employs TRBV18 and TRBJ2-1; D is possibly TRBD2 (5 bases). Looked up from germline, CDR1 is KGHSH and CDR2 is LQKENI. The V end was cut by 1 base, the J end by 1 base, with 11 bases between. CDR3 length: 16 amino acids. The CDR3 sequence: CASSPLERRSYNEQFF. CDR3 in DNA: TGTGCCAGCTCACCACTCGAGCGGAGGTCCTACAATGAGCAGTTCTTC.

The J gene is TRBJ1-1, the V gene TRBV29-1; D unresolved. V was shortened by 1 base and J by 0 bases, with 3 bases between the two germline ends. The CDR3 spans 12 residues. Germline V gene lookup returns CDR1 SQVTM and CDR2 ANQGSEA. The CDR3 sequence: CSVEGMNTEAFF. The CDR3 DNA follows: TGCAGCGTTGAAGGTATGAACACTGAAGCTTTCTTT.

This clone was picked up a small number of times. V usage is TRBV7-3 and J usage is TRBJ2-7; D is perhaps TRBD2 (5 bases). Trimming shortened V by 0 bases and J by 5 bases, and 8 bases separated the two germline ends. The V gene's germline CDR1 is SGHTA and CDR2 FQGTGA. CDR3 length: 13 amino acids. This CDR3 is CASSLTHGDEQYF. CDR3 sequence (DNA): TGTGCCAGCAGCTTAACCCACGGGGACGAGCAGTACTTC.

For this clone: The junction does not match germline at one end; this may be a read error. The chain has TRBV6-1 and TRBJ1-2, with 7 bases aligning to TRBD1. This CDR3 region has 13 residues. CDR1 is MNHNS, CDR2 SASEGT, per germline. The CDR3 DNA reads TGTGCCAGCCGTGACAGGGAACTCTATGGCTACACCTTC. Translating gives CASRDRELYGYTF.

This clone has more than one count but fewer than ten. The chain couples TRBV2 to TRBJ1-5; 9 positions agree with TRBD1. The CDR3 length is 13 residues. In germline, CDR1 is SNHLY, CDR2 FYNNEI. V dropped 6 bases and J dropped 5; count of bases not matched to a gene: 2. CDR3 bases: TGTGCCAGCAGAAGGGACAGGGATCAGCCCCAGCATTTT. This sequence encodes CASRRDRDQPQHF.

This sequence joins TRBV11-2 and TRBJ2-5, with TRBD1 identical over 8 bases. Germline CDR1 SGHAT, CDR2 FQNNGV. This CDR3 is built from 14 residues. With 1 base clipped from V and 3 bases from J, the junction kept 1 base outside the gene matches. CDR3 sequence: CASSLGQGKETQYF. CDR3 nucleotides: TGTGCCAGCAGCTTAGGACAGGGGAAAGAGACCCAGTACTTC.

The rearrangement links TRBV6-4 to TRBJ2-1, with TRBD2 matching over 14 bases. The CDR3 covers 19 residues. Germline CDR1 reads MRHNA; CDR2 reads SNTAGT. The junction had 12 bases not matched to a gene; V was cut back by 6 bases and J by 2 bases. CDR3 loop: CASRAGTSGGPAPYNEQFF. CDR3 bases: TGTGCCAGCAGGGCCGGGACTAGCGGGGGTCCCGCTCCCTACAATGAGCAGTTCTTC.

The rearrangement uses TRBV27 and TRBJ2-1; D perhaps matches TRBD1 (5 bases). The CDR3 totals 15 residues. Germline CDR1 reads MNHEY; CDR2 reads SMNVEV (reference sequence). V shed 5 bases and J shed 0 bases, with 11 bases lying between them. The DNA for the CDR3 is TGTGCCAGCAGTATGACAGTTCCCTCCTACAATGAGCAGTTCTTC. Its translation: CASSMTVPSYNEQFF.

The rearrangement uses TRBV30 and TRBJ2-3; no firm D call. V was pared by 0 bases and J by 4 bases, with 8 bases between. This CDR3 comprises 13 residues. Germline V gene lookup returns CDR1 GTSNPN and CDR2 SVGIG (reference sequence). The CDR3 nucleotides are TGTGCCTGGAGTGTTCCTAGACCAGATACGCAGTATTTT. Its translation: CAWSVPRPDTQYF.

The CDR3 nucleotides read TGTGCCAGCAGGACCATCCCGGGACAGGGCTCTGGAAACACCATATATTTT. Residues: CASRTIPGQGSGNTIYF. J is TRBJ1-3 and V is TRBV7-2, with 9 bases lining up with TRBD1. V lost 6 bases to trimming and J lost 0 bases; unmatched junction nucleotides: 9. This CDR3 is built from 17 residues. The germline V gene encodes CDR1 SGHTA and CDR2 FQGNSA.

This chain joins TRBV28 and TRBJ2-3, with 9 positions matching TRBD1. Germline CDR1 is MDHEN and CDR2 is SYDVKM. V gave up 6 bases and J gave up 0 bases; unmatched junction bases: 7. This CDR3 spans 16 amino acids. CDR3 loop: CASSLGQGHSTDTQYF. DNA of the CDR3: TGTGCCAGCAGCCTCGGACAGGGGCATAGCACAGATACGCAGTATTTT. Combining the CDR3 with reference TRBV28 and TRBJ2-3 gives the whole variable domain DVKVTQSSRYLVKRTGEKVFLECVQDMDHENMFWYRQDPGLGLRLIYFSYDVKMKEKGDIPEGYSVSREKKERFSLILESASTNQTSMYLCASSLGQGHSTDTQYFGPGTRLTVL.

The chain combines TRBV10-3 with TRBJ2-7, with 8 positions matching TRBD1. The CDR3 runs 15 residues. CDR1 is ENHRY and CDR2 is SYGVKD in the germline V gene. With V trimmed by 3 bases and J by 1 base, 5 bases remained unmatched. CDR3 loop: CAISDQGARSYEQYF. Written as DNA, the CDR3 is TGTGCCATCAGTGACCAGGGGGCCCGTTCCTACGAGCAGTACTTC.

The rearrangement uses TRBV4-3 and TRBJ2-7; D uncertain. With 1 base removed from V and 2 bases from J, the gap between germline ends came to 12 bases. The CDR3 has 15 amino acids. CDR1 is LGHNA and CDR2 is YSLEER in the germline V gene. The CDR3 here is CASSQVAQATYEQYF. In nucleotides, the CDR3 is TGCGCCAGCAGCCAAGTCGCCCAGGCTACCTACGAGCAGTACTTC.

The V call is TRBV7-9, the J call TRBJ2-1, with D possibly being TRBD1 (5 bases). The CDR3 length is 15 residues. The germline V gene has CDR1 SEHNR and CDR2 FQNEAQ (reference sequence). The germline V and J ends were trimmed by 4 bases and 6 bases, with 16 bases remaining between them. In DNA form, the CDR3 reads TGTGCCAGCAGCTCGTCGTGGCAGGGCGGCAATGAGCAGTTCTTC. Translation gives CASSSSWQGGNEQFF.

The rearrangement uses TRBV7-2 and TRBJ2-5; D ambiguous. The CDR3 is made up of 15 amino acids. The V and J ends lost 0 bases and 1 base respectively, with 9 bases between them. In germline, CDR1 is SGHTA, CDR2 FQGNSA. The CDR3 spells CASSLALIAQETQYF. CDR3 nucleotides: TGTGCCAGCAGCTTAGCGCTAATAGCCCAAGAGACCCAGTACTTC.

J is TRBJ2-2 and V is TRBV7-9, with TRBD2 matching over 7 bases. CDR3 length equals 17 residues. CDR1 and CDR2 (germline): SEHNR, FQNEAQ (reference sequence). Losses at the gene ends were 2 bases for V and 1 base for J; bases not matched to a gene: 7. The DNA of the CDR3 is TGTGCCAGCAGCTTAAAGTCTCTAGCGGTGAACACCGGGGAGCTGTTTTTT. Its protein is CASSLKSLAVNTGELFF.